This T cell receptor (beta chain) was documented in a study of blood T cell repertoires in COVID-19 (dated by TCRdb to 2018 to 2021). Describing the broader study: The collaborator samples originated in the United States, Italy and Spain and spanned the acute and convalescent phases of COVID-19. The prospective study material was composed of cDNA or gDNA derived from T cells, B-cell-depleted T cells, or PBMCs. Deeply sampled blood TCRbeta repertoires from subjects exposed to, actively infected with, or recovered from COVID-19 were included in the dataset. Samples were obtained from the ongoing ImmuneRACE study (first 160 participants) and from about 1,300 subjects provided by 6 global collaborators. Where HLA class I and class II types were available, the types were taken from metadata supplied by the sample provider, not from assay-based typing. The repertoires were made available in a free public database intended to serve as a resource for research on the immune response to SARS-CoV-2. Nearly every sample came with metadata listing a de-identified subject ID, COVID-19 status, age in years and sex.

Findings and caveats that apply to the study as a whole: Clinical and demographic metadata were provided uncurated, with the amount varying by source and participant.

The CDR3 runs 15 residues from the cysteine to the phenylalanine. The entry retains the CDR3 DNA only, 45 bases that are in frame from base 1. The germline V gene sets CDR1 to SGHTA and CDR2 to FQGNSA. Trimming takes 4 bases off V and 2 bases off J; junction bases not matched to a gene: 6. TCRbeta CDR3 regions were amplified from genomic DNA using the immunoSEQ Assay, a bias-controlled multiplex PCR. The source study handled its data this way. The number of nucleated cells in each sample was estimated by amplification of reference gene primers within the assay. Sequence reads were collapsed and filtered to measure the absolute abundance of every unique TCRbeta CDR3 rearrangement. For each sample, productive Simpson clonality was calculated as the square root of Simpson's diversity index over productive rearrangements. TCRdb holds this immuneACCESS table with in-frame rearrangements only. Some clones are missing; in checked studies, unresolved V genes explain under half, and the rest has no known cause. The V and J calls and clone size come from that table; D and trimming were worked out from the DNA. The sample has more than 110,000 clones on record, 75% to 90% of them singletons. The ten largest clones add up to about two fifths of the sample.

Concerning this clone itself: No antigen is known for it. No per-base quality is available; no much larger clone lies one base away.

Collaborating institutions collected whole blood in K2EDTA tubes following their own protocols. For TCRbeta analysis, collaborator samples were shipped as frozen whole blood, as isolated PBMCs, or as DNA extracted from either sample type. The sequence was obtained from a human donor in a cohort sampled during active COVID-19. The sequencing input was peripheral blood. The V and J segments used are TRBV7-2 and TRBJ2-5; 8 of the junction bases match TRBD1. This receptor has the CDR3 CASSSGQGIQETQYF. The nucleotides are TGTGCCAGCAGCTCTGGACAGGGCATACAAGAGACCCAGTACTTC.